The rows below give T cell receptor beta chains drawn from one sample of a study of post-analysis software for immune sequencing data. TCRdb reprocessed the PCR reads via MiXCR and lists one record per CDR3 protein. Altogether 650,000 to 900,000 distinct CDR3 sequences are present, around 42% being singletons, with the ten largest covering 4.9%. The sequenced sample consisted of blood. All receptors derive from a girl aged 10-17 years with multiple sclerosis. Both conserved end residues are part of each CDR3. The order of the fields is V gene, J gene, clone size, CDR3 protein. Clone size is stated in some rows and not others, as once, few, many or a class when expanded.

v_call: TRBV7-2
j_call: TRBJ1-5
clone_size: .
cdr3_aa: CASSYRQGPSNQPQHF

v_call: TRBV6-2/TRBV6-3
j_call: TRBJ2-7
clone_size: few
cdr3_aa: CASSRQLDEQYF

v_call: TRBV24-1
j_call: TRBJ2-3
clone_size: .
cdr3_aa: CATSDLSADTRYF

v_call: TRBV7-2
j_call: TRBJ2-7
clone_size: many
cdr3_aa: CASSYGTGAYEQYF

v_call: TRBV5-1
j_call: TRBJ2-3
clone_size: .
cdr3_aa: CASSLGTFSTDTQYF

v_call: TRBV7-2
j_call: TRBJ2-7
clone_size: .
cdr3_aa: CASSSPRLAGSGEQYF

v_call: TRBV10-3
j_call: TRBJ2-3
clone_size: .
cdr3_aa: CAIRETGGGNTQYF

v_call: TRBV10-3
j_call: TRBJ2-7
clone_size: .
cdr3_aa: CAISEDTQGELREQYF

v_call: TRBV27
j_call: TRBJ1-6
clone_size: few
cdr3_aa: CASSQGLFNSPLHF

v_call: TRBV2
j_call: TRBJ2-3
clone_size: .
cdr3_aa: CASSTRTGRSPDTQYF